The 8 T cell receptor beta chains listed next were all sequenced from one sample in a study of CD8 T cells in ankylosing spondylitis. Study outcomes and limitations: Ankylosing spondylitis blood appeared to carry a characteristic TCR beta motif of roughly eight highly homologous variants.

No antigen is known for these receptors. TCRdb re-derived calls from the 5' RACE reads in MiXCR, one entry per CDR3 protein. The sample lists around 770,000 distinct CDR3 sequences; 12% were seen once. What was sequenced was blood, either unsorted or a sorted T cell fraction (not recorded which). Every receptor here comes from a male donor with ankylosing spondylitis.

The CDR3 sequence: CASSPLDRARGEQYF. The CDR3 coding sequence is TGTGCCAGCAGCCCATTAGACAGGGCCAGGGGCGAGCAGTACTTC. V and J are TRBV14 and TRBJ2-7, with 7 bases fitting TRBD1. V lost 4 bases to trimming and J lost 6 bases; unmatched junction nucleotides: 12. This CDR3 comprises 15 residues. CDR1 is SGHDN, CDR2 FVKESK, per germline.

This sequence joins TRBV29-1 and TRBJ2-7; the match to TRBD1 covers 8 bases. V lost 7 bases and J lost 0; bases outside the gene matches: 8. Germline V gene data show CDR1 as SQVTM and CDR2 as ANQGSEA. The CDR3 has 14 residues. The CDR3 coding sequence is TGCAGCGCCGGACAGGGCCCCCTCTCCTACGAGCAGTACTTC. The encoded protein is CSAGQGPLSYEQYF.

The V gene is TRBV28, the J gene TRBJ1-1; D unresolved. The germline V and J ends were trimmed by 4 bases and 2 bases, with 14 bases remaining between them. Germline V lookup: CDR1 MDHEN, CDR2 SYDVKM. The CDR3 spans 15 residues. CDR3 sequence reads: CASSSAGEGNTEAFF. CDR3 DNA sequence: TGTGCCAGCAGTTCCGCCGGGGAGGGAAACACTGAAGCTTTCTTT. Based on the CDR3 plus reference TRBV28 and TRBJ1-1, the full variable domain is DVKVTQSSRYLVKRTGEKVFLECVQDMDHENMFWYRQDPGLGLRLIYFSYDVKMKEKGDIPEGYSVSREKKERFSLILESASTNQTSMYLCASSSAGEGNTEAFFGQGTRLTVV.

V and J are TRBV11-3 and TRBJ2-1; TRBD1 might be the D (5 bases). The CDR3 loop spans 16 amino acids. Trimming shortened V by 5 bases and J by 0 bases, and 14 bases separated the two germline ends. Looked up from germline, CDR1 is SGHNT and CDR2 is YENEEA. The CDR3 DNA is TGTGCCAGCAGCACCTATGGGGCAGGCTCCTACAATGAGCAGTTCTTC. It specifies CASSTYGAGSYNEQFF. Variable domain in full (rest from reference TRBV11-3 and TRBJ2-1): EAGVVQSPRYKIIEKKQPVAFWCNPISGHNTLYWYLQNLGQGPELLIRYENEEAVDDSQLPKDRFSAERLKGVDSTLKIQPAELGDSAVYLCASSTYGAGSYNEQFFGPGTRLTVL.

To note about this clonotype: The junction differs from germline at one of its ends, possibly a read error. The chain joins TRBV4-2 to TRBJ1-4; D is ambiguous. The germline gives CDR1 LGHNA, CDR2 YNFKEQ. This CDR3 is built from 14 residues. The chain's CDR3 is CAISPRRPNAKLFF. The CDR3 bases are TGTGCCATCAGCCCTCGGCGGCCTAATGCAAAACTGTTTTTT.

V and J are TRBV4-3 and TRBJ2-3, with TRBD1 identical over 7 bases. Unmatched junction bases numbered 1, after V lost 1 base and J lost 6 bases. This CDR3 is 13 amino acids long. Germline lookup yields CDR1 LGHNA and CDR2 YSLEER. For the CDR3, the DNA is TGCGCCAGCAGCCAAGTCAGGGGGGATACGCAGTATTTT. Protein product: CASSQVRGDTQYF.

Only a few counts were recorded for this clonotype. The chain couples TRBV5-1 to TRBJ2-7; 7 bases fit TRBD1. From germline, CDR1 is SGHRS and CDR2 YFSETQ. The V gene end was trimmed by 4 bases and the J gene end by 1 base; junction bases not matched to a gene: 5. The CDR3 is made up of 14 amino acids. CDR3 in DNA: TGCGCCAGCAGCCTGGGACAGCCTTCCTACGAGCAGTACTTC. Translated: CASSLGQPSYEQYF.

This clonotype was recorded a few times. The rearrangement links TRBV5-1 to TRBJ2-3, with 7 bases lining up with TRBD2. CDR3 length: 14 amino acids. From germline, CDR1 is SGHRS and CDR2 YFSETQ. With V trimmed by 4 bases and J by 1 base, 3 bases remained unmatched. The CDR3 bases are TGCGCCAGCAGCGGGAGCGGGGGCACAGATACGCAGTATTTT. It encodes CASSGSGGTDTQYF.